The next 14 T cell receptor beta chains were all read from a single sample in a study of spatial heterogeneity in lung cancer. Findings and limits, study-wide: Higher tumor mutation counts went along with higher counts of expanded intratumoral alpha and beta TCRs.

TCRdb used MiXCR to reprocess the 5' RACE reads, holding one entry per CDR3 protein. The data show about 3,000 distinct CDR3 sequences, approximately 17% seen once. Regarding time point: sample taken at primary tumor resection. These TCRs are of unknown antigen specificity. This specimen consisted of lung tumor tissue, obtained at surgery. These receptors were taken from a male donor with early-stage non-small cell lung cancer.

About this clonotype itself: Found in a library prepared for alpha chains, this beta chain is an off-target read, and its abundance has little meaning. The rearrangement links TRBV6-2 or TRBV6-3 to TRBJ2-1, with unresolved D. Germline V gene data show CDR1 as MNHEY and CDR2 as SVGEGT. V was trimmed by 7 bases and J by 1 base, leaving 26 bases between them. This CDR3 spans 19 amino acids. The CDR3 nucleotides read TGTGCCAGCATCAAAAACCAACTTAGCAATCCTGCTTCCTACAATGAGCAGTTCTTC. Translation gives CASIKNQLSNPASYNEQFF.

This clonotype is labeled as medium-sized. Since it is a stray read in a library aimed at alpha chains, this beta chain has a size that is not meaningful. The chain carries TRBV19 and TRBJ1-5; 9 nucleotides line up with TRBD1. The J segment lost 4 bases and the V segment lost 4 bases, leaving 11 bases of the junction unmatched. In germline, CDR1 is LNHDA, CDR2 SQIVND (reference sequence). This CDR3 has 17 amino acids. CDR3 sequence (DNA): TGTGCCAGTAGTAATGGGGCCTCCGGGACAGGGAATCAGCCCCAGCATTTT. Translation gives CASSNGASGTGNQPQHF.

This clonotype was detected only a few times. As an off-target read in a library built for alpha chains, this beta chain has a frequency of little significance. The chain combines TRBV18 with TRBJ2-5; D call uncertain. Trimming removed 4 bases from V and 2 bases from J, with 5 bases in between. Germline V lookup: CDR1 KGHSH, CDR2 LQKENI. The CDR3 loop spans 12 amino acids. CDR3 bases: TGTGCCAGCTCACTGCGTCAAGAGACCCAGTACTTC. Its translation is CASSLRQETQYF. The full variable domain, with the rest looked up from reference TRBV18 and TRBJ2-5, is NAGVMQNPRHLVRRRGQEARLRCSPMKGHSHVYWYRQLPEEGLKFMVYLQKENIIDESGMPKERFSAEFPKEGPSILRIQQVVRGDSAAYFCASSLRQETQYFGPGTRLLVL.

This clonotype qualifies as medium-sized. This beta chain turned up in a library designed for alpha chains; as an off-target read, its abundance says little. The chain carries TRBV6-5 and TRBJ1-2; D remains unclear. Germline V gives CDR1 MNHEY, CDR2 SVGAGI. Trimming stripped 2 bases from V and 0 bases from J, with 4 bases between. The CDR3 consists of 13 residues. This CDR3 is CASSYDSNYGYTF. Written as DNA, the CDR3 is TGTGCCAGCAGTTACGACTCTAACTATGGCTACACCTTC.

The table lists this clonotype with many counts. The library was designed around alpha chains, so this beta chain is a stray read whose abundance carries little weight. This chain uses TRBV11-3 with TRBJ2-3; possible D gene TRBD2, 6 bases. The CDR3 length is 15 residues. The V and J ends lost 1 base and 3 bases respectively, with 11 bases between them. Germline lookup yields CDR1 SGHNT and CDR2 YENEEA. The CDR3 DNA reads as TGTGCCAGCAGCTTAGGGAGGGCCGAGACAGATACGCAGTATTTT. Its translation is CASSLGRAETDTQYF.

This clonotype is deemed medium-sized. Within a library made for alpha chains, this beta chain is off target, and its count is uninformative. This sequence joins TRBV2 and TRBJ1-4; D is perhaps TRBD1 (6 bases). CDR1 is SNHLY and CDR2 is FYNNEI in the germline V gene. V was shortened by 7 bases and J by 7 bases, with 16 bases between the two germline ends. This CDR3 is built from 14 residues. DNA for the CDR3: TGTGCCAGCACGACACCCGGGGGGGCTGAAAAACTGTTTTTT. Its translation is CASTTPGGAEKLFF.

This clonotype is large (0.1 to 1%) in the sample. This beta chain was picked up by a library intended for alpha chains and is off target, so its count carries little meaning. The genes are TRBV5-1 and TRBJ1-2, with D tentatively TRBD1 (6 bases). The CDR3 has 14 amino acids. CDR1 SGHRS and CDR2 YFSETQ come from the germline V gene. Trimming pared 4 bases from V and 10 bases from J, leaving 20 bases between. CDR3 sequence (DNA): TGCGCCAGCAGCCCTCATGGGGGGCTGCGCCACTACACCTTC. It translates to CASSPHGGLRHYTF.

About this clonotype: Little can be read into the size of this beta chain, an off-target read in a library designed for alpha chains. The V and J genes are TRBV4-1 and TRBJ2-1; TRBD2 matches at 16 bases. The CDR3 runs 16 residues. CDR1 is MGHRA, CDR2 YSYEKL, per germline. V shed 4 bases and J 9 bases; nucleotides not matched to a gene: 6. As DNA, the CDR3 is TGCGCCAGCAGCCCGGAGGGACTAGCGGGGGGGGTTGAGCAGTTCTTC. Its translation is CASSPEGLAGGVEQFF.

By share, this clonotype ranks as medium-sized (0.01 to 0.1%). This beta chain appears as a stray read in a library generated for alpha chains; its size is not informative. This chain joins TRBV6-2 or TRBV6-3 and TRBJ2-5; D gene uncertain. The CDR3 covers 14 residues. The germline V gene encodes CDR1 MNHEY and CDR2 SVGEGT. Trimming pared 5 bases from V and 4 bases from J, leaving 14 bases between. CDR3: CASSPEGQRETQYF. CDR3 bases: TGTGCCAGCAGTCCCGAAGGGCAGCGAGAGACCCAGTACTTC.

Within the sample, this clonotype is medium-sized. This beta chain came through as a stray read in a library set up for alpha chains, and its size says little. CDR3 sequence (DNA): TGTGCCAGCGCCTACCCGGCCTCTGAGCCCCAGCATTTT. Amino acids: CASAYPASEPQHF. This sequence joins TRBV6-2 or TRBV6-3 and TRBJ1-5; no clear D gene. The germline CDR1 and CDR2 sequences are MNHEY and SVGEGT. There are 13 residues in the CDR3. Trimming pared 8 bases from V and 8 bases from J, leaving 16 bases between.

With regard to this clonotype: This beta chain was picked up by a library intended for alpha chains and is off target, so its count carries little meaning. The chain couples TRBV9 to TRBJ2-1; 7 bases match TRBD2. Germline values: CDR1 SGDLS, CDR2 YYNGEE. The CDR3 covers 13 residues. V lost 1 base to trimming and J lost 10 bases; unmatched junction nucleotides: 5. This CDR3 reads CASSVIAGSEQFF. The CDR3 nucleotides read TGTGCCAGCAGCGTAATAGCGGGTTCAGAGCAGTTCTTC. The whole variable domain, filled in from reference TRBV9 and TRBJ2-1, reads DSGVTQTPKHLITATGQRVTLRCSPRSGDLSVYWYQQSLDQGLQFLIQYYNGEERAKGNILERFSAQQFPDLHSELNLSSLELGDSALYFCASSVIAGSEQFFGPGTRLTVL.

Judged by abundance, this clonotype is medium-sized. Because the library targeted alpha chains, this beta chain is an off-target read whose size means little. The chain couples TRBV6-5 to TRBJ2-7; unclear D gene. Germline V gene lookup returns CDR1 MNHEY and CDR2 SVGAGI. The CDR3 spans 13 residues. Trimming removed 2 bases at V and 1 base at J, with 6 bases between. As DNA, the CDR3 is TGTGCCAGCAGTTACGAGTATTCCTACGAGCAGTACTTC. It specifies CASSYEYSYEQYF.

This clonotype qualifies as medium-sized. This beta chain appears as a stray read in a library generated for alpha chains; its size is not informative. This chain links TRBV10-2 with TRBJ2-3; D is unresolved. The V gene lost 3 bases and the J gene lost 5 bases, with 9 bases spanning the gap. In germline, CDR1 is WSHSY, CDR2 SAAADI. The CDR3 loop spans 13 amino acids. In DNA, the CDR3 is TGCGCCAGCAGTGAAAACAGTGGAGATACGCAGTATTTT. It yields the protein CASSENSGDTQYF.

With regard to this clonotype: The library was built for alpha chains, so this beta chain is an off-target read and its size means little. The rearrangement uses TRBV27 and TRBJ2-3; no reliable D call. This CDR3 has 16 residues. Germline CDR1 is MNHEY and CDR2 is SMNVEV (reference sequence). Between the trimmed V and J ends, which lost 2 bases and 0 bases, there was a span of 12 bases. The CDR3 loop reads CASSLSLDGSTDTQYF. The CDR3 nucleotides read TGTGCCAGCAGTTTAAGTCTGGACGGAAGCACAGATACGCAGTATTTT.